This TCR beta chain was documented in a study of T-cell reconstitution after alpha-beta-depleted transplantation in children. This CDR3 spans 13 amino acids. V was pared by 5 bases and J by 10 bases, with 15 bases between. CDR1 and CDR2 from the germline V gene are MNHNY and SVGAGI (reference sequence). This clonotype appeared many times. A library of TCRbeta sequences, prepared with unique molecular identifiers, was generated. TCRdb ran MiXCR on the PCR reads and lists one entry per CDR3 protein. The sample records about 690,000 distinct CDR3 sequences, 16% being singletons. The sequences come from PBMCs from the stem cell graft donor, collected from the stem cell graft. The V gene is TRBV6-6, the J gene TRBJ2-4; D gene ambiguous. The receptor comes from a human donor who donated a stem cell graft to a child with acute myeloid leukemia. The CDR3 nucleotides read TGTGCCAGCAGTAGTGGCACAGTTTCAATTCAGTACTTC. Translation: CASSSGTVSIQYF.